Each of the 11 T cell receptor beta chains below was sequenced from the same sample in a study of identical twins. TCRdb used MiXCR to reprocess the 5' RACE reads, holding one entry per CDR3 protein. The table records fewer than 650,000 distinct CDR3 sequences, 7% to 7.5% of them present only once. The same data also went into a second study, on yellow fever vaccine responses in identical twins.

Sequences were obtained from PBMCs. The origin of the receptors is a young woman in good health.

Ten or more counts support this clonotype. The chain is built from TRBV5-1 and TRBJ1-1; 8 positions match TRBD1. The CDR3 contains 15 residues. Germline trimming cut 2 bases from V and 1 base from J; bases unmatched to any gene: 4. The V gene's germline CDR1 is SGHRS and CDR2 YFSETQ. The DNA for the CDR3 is TGCGCCAGCAGCTTTAACAGGGGGGCGAACACTGAAGCTTTCTTT. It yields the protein CASSFNRGANTEAFF. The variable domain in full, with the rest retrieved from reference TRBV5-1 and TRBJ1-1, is KAGVTQTPRYLIKTRGQQVTLSCSPISGHRSVSWYQQTPGQGLQFLFEYFSETQRNKGNFPGRFSGRQFSNSRSEMNVSTLELGDSALYLCASSFNRGANTEAFFGQGTRLTVV.

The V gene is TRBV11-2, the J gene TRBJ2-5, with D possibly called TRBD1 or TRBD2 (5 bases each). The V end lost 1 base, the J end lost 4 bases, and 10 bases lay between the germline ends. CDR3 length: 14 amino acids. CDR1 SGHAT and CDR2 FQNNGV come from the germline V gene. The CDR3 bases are TGTGCCAGCAGCTTAGTTCCGGGGCGAGAGACCCAGTACTTC. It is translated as CASSLVPGRETQYF.

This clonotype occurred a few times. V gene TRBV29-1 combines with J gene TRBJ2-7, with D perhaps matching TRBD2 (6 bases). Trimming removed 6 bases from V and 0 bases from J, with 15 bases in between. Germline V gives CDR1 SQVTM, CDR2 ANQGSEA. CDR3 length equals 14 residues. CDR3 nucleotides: TGCAGCGTGGGACCGGGACTTAGCTCCTACGAGCAGTACTTC. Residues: CSVGPGLSSYEQYF.

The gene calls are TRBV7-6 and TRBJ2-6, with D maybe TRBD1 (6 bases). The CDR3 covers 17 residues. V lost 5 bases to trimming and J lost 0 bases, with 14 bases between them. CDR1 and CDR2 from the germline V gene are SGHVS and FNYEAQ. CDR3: CASSPGQRYSGANVLTF. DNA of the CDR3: TGTGCCAGCAGCCCTGGACAGAGGTACTCTGGGGCCAACGTCCTGACTTTC. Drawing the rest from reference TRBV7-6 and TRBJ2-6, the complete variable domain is GAGVSQSPRYKVTKRGQDVALRCDPISGHVSLYWYRQALGQGPEFLTYFNYEAQQDKSGLPNDRFSAERPEGSISTLTIQRTEQRDSAMYRCASSPGQRYSGANVLTFGAGSRLTVL.

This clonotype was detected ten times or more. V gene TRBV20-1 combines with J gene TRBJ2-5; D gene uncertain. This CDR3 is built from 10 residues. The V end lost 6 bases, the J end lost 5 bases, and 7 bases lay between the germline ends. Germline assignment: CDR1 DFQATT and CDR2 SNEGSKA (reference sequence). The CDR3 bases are TGCAGTGCCCCTTCGGAGACCCAGTACTTC. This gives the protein CSAPSETQYF.

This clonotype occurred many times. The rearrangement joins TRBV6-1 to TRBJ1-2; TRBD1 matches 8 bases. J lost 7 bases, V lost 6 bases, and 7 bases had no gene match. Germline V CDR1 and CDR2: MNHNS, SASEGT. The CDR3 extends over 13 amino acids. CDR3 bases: TGTGCCAGCAGCCTTCAGGGGGCAACTGGCTACACCTTC. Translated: CASSLQGATGYTF.

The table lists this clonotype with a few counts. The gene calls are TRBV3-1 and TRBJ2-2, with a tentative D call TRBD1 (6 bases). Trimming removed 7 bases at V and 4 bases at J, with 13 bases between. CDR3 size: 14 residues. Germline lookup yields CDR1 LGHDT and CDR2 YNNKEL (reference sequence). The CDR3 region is CASMDTGSTGELFF. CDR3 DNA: TGTGCCAGCATGGATACAGGGTCCACCGGGGAGCTGTTTTTT. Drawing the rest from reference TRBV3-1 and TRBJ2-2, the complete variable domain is DTAVSQTPKYLVTQMGNDKSIKCEQNLGHDTMYWYKQDSKKFLKIMFSYNNKELIINETVPNRFSPKSPDKAHLNLHINSLELGDSAVYFCASMDTGSTGELFFGEGSRLTVL.

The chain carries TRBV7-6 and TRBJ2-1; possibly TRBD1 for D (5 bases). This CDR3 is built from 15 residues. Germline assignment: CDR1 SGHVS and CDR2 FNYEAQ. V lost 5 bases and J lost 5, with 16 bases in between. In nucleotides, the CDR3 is TGTGCCAGCAGCCGAACAGGAAGGAAAGACAATGAGCAGTTCTTC. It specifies CASSRTGRKDNEQFF.

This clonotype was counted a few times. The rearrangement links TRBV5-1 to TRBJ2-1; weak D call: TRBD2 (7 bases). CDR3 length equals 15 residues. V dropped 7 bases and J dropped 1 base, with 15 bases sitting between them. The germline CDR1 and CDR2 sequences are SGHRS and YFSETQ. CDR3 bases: TGCGCCAGCTATTCTGGGAGGGGGTCCTACAATGAGCAGTTCTTC. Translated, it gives CASYSGRGSYNEQFF.

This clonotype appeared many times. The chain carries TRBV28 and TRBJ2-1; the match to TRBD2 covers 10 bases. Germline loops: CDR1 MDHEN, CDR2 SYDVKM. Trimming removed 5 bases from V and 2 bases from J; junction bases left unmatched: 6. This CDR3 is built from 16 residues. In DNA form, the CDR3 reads TGTGCCAGCAGTCTAGCGGGAGCCTTGACCTACAATGAGCAGTTCTTC. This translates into CASSLAGALTYNEQFF.

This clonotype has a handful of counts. The CDR3: CASSFHNRVGDTEAFF. The CDR3 DNA reads as TGCGCCAGCAGCTTCCACAACCGAGTAGGGGACACTGAAGCTTTCTTT. The chain is built from TRBV5-1 and TRBJ1-1; D might be TRBD1 (5 bases). This CDR3 has 16 amino acids. The ends were cut back, 2 bases at V and 3 bases at J, with 17 bases in the middle. CDR1 is SGHRS, CDR2 YFSETQ, per germline.